The clone carrying this T cell receptor beta chain was observed at least ten times. Its antigen is still unknown. The data were taken from a study of human T cells and chemical hapten exposure. General study findings and limits: TCRs above 1 in 1000 frequency stayed constant with DPC sensitization.

The CDR3 has 15 residues. V lost 3 bases, J lost 0 bases, and 1 base stayed unmatched. From germline, CDR1 is SEHNR and CDR2 FQNEAQ (reference sequence). One entry per CDR3 protein results from TCRdb running MiXCR on the RACE reads. The sample contains 65,000 to 100,000 distinct CDR3 sequences, 6.6% of which appear only once. As to time point: patch test 2, 6 weeks after DPC sensitization. Treatment specified: therapeutic diphenylcyclopropenone sensitization with weekly scalp DPC. Blood collection took place prior to placing each patch test. The study extracted total RNA from unfractionated whole blood.

The chain has TRBV7-9 and TRBJ2-3; 9 bases fit TRBD2. Here the sequenced sample was whole blood, taken in connection with sensitization to the hapten diphenylcyclopropenone (DPC). This receptor was identified in a woman aged 25 to 39 with alopecia areata. Some clones in this sample may be carry-over from other donors' samples. The CDR3 region has the DNA TGTGCCAGCAGCTTTCTAGCGGGGAGCACAGATACGCAGTATTTT. This encodes CASSFLAGSTDTQYF.